This TCR beta chain was sequenced for a study of vaccination and CD4 T cells after COVID-19. Study-level background: The interval from dose two to post-vaccine sampling had a median of roughly 72 days, and it ranged from 14 to 241.

The study sequenced cultured CD4+ T cell DNA using the Oncomine TCR Beta short-read assay. MiXCR, applied by TCRdb to the PCR reads, yields one record per CDR3 protein. The repertoire has some 17,000 distinct CDR3 sequences, about 63% of them found once; the top ten carry under 14%. Details on this clonotype: Its cognate antigen is unknown.

Treatment defined: roughly ten-day PBMC culture with coronavirus spike peptide pools or control peptides (ViraFEST assay). Positivity by PCR occurred from March to December 2020, a period that predated US Alpha, Beta and Delta variants. The V end lost 3 bases, the J end lost 7 bases, and 10 bases lay between the germline ends. The CDR3 is 12 amino acids. Germline values: CDR1 SGHNT, CDR2 YYREEE (reference sequence). Input material: CD4+ T cells from blood, cultured in vitro. This sequence was found in a human donor who had recovered from COVID-19. The chain links TRBV5-4 to TRBJ2-5, with D unresolved. The CDR3 sequence is CASSSPDGTQYF. In DNA, the CDR3 is TGTGCCAGCAGCTCCCCTGACGGGACCCAGTACTTC.